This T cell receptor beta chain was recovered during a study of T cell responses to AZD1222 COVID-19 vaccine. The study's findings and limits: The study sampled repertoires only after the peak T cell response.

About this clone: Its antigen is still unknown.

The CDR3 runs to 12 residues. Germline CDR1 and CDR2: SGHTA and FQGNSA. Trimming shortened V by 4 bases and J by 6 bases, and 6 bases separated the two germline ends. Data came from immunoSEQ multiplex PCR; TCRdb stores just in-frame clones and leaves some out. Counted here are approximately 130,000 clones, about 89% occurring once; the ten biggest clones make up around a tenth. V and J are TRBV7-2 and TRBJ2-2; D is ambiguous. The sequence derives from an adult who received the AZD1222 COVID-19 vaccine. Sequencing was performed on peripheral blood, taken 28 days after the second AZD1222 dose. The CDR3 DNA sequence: TGTGCCAGCAGCTCCCTCGCCGGGGAGCTGTTTTTT. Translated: CASSSLAGELFF. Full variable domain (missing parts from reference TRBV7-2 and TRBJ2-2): GAGVSQSPSNKVTEKGKDVELRCDPISGHTALYWYRQSLGQGLEFLIYFQGNSAPDKSGLPSDRFSAERTGGSVSTLTIQRTQQEDSAVYLCASSSLAGELFFGEGSRLTVL.